This TCR beta chain is drawn from a study of T cell responses to AZD1222 COVID-19 vaccine. Study-level results: Increases in Spike-specific TCR breadth and depth were seen after two AZD1222 doses. The CD4 TCRs associated with vaccination extended across spike and predominated at 160-218 and 743-854.

Germline V gene lookup returns CDR1 PRHDT and CDR2 FYEKMQ (reference sequence). V was shortened by 4 bases and J by 6 bases, with 15 bases between the two germline ends. CDR3 length equals 14 residues. TCRdb's copy holds only in-frame clones and misses some; the assay was immunoSEQ multiplex PCR. The table has about 130,000 clones, about nine tenths seen once. In regard to this clone: Its antigen is not identified.

The sequence derives from an adult who received the AZD1222 COVID-19 vaccine. Sequencing was performed on peripheral blood, taken 28 days after the second AZD1222 dose. This chain connects TRBV13 to TRBJ1-2; D may be TRBD1 (5 bases). The CDR3 DNA reads as TGTGCCAGCAGCTGGGGCGGGCAGGGCGATGGCTACACCTTC. It yields the protein CASSWGGQGDGYTF.